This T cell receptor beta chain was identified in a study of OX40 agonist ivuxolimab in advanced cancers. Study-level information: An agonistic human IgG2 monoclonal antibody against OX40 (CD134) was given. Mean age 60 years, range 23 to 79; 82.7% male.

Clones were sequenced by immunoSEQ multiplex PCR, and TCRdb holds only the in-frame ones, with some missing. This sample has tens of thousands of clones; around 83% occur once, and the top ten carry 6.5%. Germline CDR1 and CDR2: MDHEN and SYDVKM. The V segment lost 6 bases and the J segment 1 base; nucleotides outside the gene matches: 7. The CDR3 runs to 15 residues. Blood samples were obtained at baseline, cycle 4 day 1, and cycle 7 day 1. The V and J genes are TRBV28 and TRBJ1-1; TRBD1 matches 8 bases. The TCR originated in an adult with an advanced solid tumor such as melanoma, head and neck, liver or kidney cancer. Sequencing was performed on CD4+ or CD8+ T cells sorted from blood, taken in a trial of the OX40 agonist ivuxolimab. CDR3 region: CASRRRQGTNTEAFF. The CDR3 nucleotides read TGTGCCAGCAGAAGAAGACAGGGGACGAACACTGAAGCTTTCTTT.